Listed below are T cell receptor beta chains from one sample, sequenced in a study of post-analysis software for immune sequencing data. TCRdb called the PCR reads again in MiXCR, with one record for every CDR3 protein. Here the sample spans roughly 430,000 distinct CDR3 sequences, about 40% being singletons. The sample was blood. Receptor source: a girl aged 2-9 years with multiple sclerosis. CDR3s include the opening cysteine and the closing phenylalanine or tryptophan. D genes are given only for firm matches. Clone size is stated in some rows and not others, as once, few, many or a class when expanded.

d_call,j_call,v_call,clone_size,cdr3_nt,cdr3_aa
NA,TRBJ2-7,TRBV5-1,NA,TGCGCCAGCAGCTTCCGGATCAGGGTTAATACACACCAATCGGCCTACGAGCAGTACTTC,CASSFRIRVNTHQSAYEQYF
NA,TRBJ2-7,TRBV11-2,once,TGTGCCAGCAGCTTAGTAGCGACAGTGCTTGGAGAGCAGTACTTC,CASSLVATVLGEQYF
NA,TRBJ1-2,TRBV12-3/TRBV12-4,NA,TGTGCCAGCAGTTTATTAGGGGGCTATGGCTACACCTTC,CASSLLGGYGYTF
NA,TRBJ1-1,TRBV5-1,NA,TGCGCCAGCAGCCCGATACGGGCAGGGATGAACACTGAAGCTTTCTTT,CASSPIRAGMNTEAFF
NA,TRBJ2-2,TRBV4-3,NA,TGCGCCAGCAGCCAAGATTCTTGGGTTACCGGGGAGCTGTTTTTT,CASSQDSWVTGELFF
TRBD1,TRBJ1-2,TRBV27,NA,TGTGCCAGCAGTATAAGGACAGGGGGTGTTGGTGGCTACACCTTC,CASSIRTGGVGGYTF
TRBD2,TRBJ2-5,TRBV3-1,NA,TGTGCCAGCAGCCAAGATCTAGCGGGGGGGCTGATACATGAGCAGTACTTC,CASSQDLAGGLIHEQYF
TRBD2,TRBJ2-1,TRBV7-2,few,TGTGCCAGCAGCCCGCTGGGACTAGCGGGAGTGGGTGAGCAGTTCTTC,CASSPLGLAGVGEQFF
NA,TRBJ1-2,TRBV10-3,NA,TGTGCCATCAGTGAGTCGAAGGGGCCCAATGAAGGCTACACCTTC,CAISESKGPNEGYTF
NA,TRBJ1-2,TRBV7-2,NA,TGTGCCAGCAGCTTAGCCTCATCGGGTCTCTATGGCTACACCTTC,CASSLASSGLYGYTF
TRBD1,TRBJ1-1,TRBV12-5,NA,TGTGCTAGTAGACAGGGCGTGAACACTGAAGCTTTCTTT,CASRQGVNTEAFF
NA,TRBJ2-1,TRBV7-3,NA,TGTGCCAGCAGCTTTGAAGGACGTTATAATGAGCAGTTCTTC,CASSFEGRYNEQFF
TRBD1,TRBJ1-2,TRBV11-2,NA,TGTGCCAGCAGCCCTGGACAGGGAAGCTATGGCTACACCTTC,CASSPGQGSYGYTF
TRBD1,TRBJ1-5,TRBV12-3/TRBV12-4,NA,TGTGCCAGCAGCTGGACAGGCGATCAGCCCCAGCATTTT,CASSWTGDQPQHF
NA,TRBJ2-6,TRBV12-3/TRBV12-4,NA,TGTGCCAGCAGTTTCCCGTCAGCCGGGGCCAACGTCCTGACTTTC,CASSFPSAGANVLTF
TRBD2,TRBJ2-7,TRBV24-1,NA,TGTGCCACCGGGGGGACTATCAGGGAACCAACCTACGAGCAGTACTTC,CATGGTIREPTYEQYF
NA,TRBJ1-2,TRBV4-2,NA,TGTGCCAGCAGCCAAGATTCAGAGGGATATGGCTACACCTTC,CASSQDSEGYGYTF
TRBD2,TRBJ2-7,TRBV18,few,TGTGCCAGCTCCCGGACTAGCGATTCCTACGAGCAGTACTTC,CASSRTSDSYEQYF
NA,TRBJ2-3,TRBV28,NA,TGTGCCACTATCGGGGTCCCGGTAACAGATACGCAGTATTTT,CATIGVPVTDTQYF
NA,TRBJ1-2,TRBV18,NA,TGTGCCAGCTCACCACAGGACCCCAAGGCTAACTATGGCTACACCTTC,CASSPQDPKANYGYTF
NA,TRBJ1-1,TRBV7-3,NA,TGTGCCAGCAGCTTAATAGGGGACACTGAAGCTTTCTTT,CASSLIGDTEAFF
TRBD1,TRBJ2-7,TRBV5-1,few,TGCGCCAGCAGCTGGGACAGGGGGCAAGGCAGGAGCTACGAGCAGTACTTC,CASSWDRGQGRSYEQYF
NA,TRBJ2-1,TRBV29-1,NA,TGCAGCGTTGAAGACGGCCTGGGCGAGCAGTTCTTC,CSVEDGLGEQFF
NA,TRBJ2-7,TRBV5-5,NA,TGTGCCAGCAGCTTGGCCAAGGATGTTTTGGGCGAGCAGTACTTC,CASSLAKDVLGEQYF
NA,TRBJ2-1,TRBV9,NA,TGTGCCAGCAGCGTATTTCGTAACAGTCCCAATGAGCAGTTCTTC,CASSVFRNSPNEQFF
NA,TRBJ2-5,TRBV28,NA,TGTGCCAGCAGTAGGGGGGCTGGTGGGACCCAGTACTTC,CASSRGAGGTQYF